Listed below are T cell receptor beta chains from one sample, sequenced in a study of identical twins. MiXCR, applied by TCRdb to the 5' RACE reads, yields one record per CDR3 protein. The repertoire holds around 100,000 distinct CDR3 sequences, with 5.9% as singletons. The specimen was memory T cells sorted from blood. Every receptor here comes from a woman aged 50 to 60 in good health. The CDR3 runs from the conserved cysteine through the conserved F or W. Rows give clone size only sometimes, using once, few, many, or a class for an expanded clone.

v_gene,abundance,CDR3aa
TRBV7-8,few,CASSPGWIYEQYF
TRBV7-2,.,CASSSPGTNRGSQYF
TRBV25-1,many,CASSESILVF
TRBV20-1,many,CSASVPGSNYGYTF
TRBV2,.,CASSVGLRDYNEQFF
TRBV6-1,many,CASRNPTVNTGELFF
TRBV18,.,CASSPRTPDEQYF
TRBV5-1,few,CASSNSGQSMNTEAFF
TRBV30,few,CAWLTDNYGYTF
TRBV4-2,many,CASSQDELTTQFF
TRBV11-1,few,CASSSGAETQYF
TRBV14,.,CASSQFPKGQGMDGYTF
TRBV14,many,CASSGGAKNEKLFF
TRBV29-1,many,CSALMDRLGTEAFF
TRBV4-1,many,CASSAGHLNTGELFF
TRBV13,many,CASSLDRADTQYF
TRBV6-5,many,CASRTQGAQNNYGYTF
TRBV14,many,CASSQLAARYNEQFF
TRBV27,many,CASTTWDSTDTQYF
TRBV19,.,CASSTTAQETQYF
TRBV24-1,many,CATSDQQGGLSGANVLTF
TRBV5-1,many,CASKVGSIFADTQYF
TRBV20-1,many,CSARESGTSYEQYF
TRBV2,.,CASKGVANTEAFF
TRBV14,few,CASSQEVGGQGQGYTF
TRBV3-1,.,CASSQGDSNQPQHF
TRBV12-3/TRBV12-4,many,CASRANAGLYTGELFF
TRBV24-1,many,CATSDPGLAGMNEQFF
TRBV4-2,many,CASSHQGSGEGATDTQYF